A single T cell receptor beta chain is shown here with its context. Its target is unknown. These data come from a study of a mutant IDH1 vaccine in newly diagnosed glioma. For the study at large: Prior therapy was radiotherapy, temozolomide, or both; most received both.

The repertoire was sequenced with immunoSEQ multiplex PCR; TCRdb's copy has only in-frame clones and lacks some. The sample includes tens of thousands of clones, approximately 83% of them seen just once. Trimming stripped 5 bases from V and 4 bases from J, with 11 bases between. Looked up from germline, CDR1 is SGHAT and CDR2 is FQNNGV. This CDR3 region has 13 residues. Time point described: week 5, during vaccination. The study gave 300 ug of mutant IDH1 20-mer peptide per vaccine dose, with topical imiquimod. The TCR comes from a man aged 35 to 55 with glioma. Sequences were derived from PBMCs, sampled from a glioma patient whose treatment included an IDH1 peptide vaccine. This sequence joins TRBV11-2 and TRBJ1-1; D is unclear. CDR3 DNA: TGTGCCAGCAGCGAGGGCCTCGCCACTGAAGCTTTCTTT. Translation: CASSEGLATEAFF.